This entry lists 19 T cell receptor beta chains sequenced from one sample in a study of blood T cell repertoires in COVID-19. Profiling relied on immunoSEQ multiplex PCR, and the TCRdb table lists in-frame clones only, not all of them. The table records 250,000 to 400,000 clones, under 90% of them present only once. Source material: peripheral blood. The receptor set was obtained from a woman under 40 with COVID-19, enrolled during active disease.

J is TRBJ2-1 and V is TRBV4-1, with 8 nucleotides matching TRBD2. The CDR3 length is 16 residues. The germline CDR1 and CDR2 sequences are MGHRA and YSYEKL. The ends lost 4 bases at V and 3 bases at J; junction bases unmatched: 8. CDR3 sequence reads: CASSPTTSGGYNEQFF. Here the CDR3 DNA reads TGCGCCAGCAGCCCCACCACTAGCGGCGGCTACAATGAGCAGTTCTTC.

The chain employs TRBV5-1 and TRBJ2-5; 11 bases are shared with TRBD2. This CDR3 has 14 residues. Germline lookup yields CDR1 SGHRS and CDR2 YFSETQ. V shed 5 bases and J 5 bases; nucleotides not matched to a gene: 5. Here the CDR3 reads CASRASGRRETQYF. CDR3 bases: TGCGCCAGCAGGGCTAGCGGGAGGAGGGAGACCCAGTACTTC.

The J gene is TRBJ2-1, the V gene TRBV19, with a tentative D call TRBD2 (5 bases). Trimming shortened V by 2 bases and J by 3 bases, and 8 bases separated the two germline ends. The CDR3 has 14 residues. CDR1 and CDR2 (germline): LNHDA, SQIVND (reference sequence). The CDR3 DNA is TGTGCCAGTAGTATAATCAGCGGCTACAATGAGCAGTTCTTC. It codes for CASSIISGYNEQFF.

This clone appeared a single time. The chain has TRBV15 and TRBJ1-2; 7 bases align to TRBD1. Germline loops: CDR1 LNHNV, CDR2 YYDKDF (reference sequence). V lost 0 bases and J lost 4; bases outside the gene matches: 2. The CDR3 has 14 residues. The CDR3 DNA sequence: TGTGCCACCAGCAGAGATGGGACAGCCTATGGCTACACCTTC. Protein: CATSRDGTAYGYTF.

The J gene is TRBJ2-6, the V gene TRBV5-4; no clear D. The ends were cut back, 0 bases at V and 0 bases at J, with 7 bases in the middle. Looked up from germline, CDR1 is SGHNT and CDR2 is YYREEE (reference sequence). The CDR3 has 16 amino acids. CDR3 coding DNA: TGTGCCAGCAGCTTGGACACCAACTCTGGGGCCAACGTCCTGACTTTC. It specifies CASSLDTNSGANVLTF.

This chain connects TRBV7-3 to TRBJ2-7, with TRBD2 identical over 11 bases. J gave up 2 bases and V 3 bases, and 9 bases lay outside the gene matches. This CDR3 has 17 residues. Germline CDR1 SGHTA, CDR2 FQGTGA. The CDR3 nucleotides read TGTGCCAGCAGCTTCCTGGACGTAGCGGGAGGGCCCTACGAGCAGTACTTC. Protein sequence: CASSFLDVAGGPYEQYF.

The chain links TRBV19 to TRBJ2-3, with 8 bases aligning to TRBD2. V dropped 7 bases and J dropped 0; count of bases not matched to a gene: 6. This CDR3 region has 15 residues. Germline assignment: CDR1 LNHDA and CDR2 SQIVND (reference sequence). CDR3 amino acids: CASTPLAASTDTQYF. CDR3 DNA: TGTGCCAGTACTCCACTAGCGGCTAGCACAGATACGCAGTATTTT.

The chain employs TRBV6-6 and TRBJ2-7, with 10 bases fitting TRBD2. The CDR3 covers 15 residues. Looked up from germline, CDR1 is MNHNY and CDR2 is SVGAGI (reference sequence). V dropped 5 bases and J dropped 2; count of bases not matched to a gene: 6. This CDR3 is CASSPRTSGAYEQYF. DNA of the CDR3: TGTGCCAGCAGTCCAAGGACTAGCGGTGCCTACGAGCAGTACTTC.

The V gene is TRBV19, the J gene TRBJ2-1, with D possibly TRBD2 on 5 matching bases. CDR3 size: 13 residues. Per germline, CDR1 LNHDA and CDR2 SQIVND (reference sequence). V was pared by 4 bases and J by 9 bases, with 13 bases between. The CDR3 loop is CASSSRFEGEQFF. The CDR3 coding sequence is TGTGCCAGTAGTAGCCGTTTTGAGGGTGAGCAGTTCTTC.

CDR3 nucleotides: TGTGCCAGCAGTCCCTTACCGGCAGGGGTGAACTATGGCTACACCTTC. This translates into CASSPLPAGVNYGYTF. The V call is TRBV27, the J call TRBJ1-2, with D possibly matching TRBD1 (6 bases). The CDR3 consists of 16 residues. Per the germline V gene, CDR1 is MNHEY and CDR2 is SMNVEV (reference sequence). Deletions cut 5 bases from V and 2 bases from J, with 18 bases between.

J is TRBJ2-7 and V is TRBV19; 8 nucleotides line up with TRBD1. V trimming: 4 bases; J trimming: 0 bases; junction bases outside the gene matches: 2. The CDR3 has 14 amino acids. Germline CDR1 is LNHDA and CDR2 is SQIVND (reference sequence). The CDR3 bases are TGTGCCAGTAGTAGGACAGGGAACTCCTACGAGCAGTACTTC. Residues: CASSRTGNSYEQYF.

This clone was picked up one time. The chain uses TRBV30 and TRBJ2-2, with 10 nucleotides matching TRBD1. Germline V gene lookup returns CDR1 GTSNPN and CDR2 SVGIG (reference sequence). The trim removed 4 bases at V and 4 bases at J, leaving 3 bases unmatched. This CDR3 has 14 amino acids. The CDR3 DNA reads TGTGCCTGGACCTGGACAGGGGGCACCGGGGAGCTGTTTTTT. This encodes CAWTWTGGTGELFF. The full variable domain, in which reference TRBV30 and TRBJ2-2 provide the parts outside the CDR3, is SQTIHQWPATLVQPVGSPLSLECTVEGTSNPNLYWYRQAAGRGLQLLFYSVGIGQISSEVPQNLSASRPQDRQFILSSKKLLLSDSGFYLCAWTWTGGTGELFFGEGSRLTVL.

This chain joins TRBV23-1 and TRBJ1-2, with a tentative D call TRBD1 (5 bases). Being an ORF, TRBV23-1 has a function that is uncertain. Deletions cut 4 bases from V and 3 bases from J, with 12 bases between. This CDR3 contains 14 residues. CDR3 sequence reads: CASSPRAPDYGYTF. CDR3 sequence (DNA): TGCGCCAGCAGTCCCAGGGCACCAGACTATGGCTACACCTTC.

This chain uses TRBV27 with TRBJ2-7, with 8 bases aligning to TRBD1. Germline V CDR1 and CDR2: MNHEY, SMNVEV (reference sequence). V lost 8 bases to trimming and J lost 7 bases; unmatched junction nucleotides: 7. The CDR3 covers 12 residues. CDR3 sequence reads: CASYGQGREQYF. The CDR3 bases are TGTGCCAGCTATGGACAGGGACGAGAGCAGTACTTC.

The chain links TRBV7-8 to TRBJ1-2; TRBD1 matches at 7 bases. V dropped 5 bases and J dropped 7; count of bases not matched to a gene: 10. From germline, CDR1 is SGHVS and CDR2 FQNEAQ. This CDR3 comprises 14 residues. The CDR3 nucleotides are TGTGCCAGCAGCCCAGTTGGGACAGTGACTGGCTACACCTTC. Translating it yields CASSPVGTVTGYTF.

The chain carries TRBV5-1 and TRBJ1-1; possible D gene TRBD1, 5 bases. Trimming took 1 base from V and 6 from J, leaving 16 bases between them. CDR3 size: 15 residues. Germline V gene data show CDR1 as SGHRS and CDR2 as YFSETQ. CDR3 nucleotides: TGCGCCAGCAGCTTGTTCGGGGGAAGAGCCCCTGAAGCTTTCTTT. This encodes CASSLFGGRAPEAFF.

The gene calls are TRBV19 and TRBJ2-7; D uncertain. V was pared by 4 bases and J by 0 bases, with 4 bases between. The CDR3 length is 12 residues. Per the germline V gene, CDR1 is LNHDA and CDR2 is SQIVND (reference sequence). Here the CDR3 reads CASSTSSYEQYF. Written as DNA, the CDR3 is TGTGCCAGTAGTACCAGCTCCTACGAGCAGTACTTC.

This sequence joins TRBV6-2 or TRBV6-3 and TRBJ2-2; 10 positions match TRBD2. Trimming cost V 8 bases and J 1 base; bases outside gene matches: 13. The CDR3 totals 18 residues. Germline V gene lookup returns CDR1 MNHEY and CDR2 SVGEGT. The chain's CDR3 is CASCLSVGLAENTGELFF. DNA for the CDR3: TGTGCCAGCTGCCTCTCCGTCGGACTAGCGGAGAACACCGGGGAGCTGTTTTTT.

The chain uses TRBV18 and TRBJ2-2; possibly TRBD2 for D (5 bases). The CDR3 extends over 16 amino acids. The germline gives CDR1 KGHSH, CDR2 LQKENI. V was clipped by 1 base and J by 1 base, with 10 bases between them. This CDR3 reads CASSPRAGENTGELFF. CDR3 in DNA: TGTGCCAGCTCACCACGCGCCGGGGAGAACACCGGGGAGCTGTTTTTT.